The T cell receptor beta chain under discussion was sequenced for a study of blood T cell repertoires in COVID-19. With V trimmed by 0 bases and J by 1 base, 8 bases remained unmatched. The CDR3 has 18 amino acids. Germline CDR1 is SGHNT and CDR2 is YYREEE (reference sequence). This clone was recorded only once. TCRdb keeps only in-frame clones here, not all; method: immunoSEQ multiplex PCR. The sample lists 250,000 to 300,000 clones, 70% to 90% occurring once. This clonotype was sampled from a woman aged 25 to 39 who had recovered from COVID-19. The chain is built from TRBV5-4 and TRBJ1-1, with 11 bases lining up with TRBD1. The sample consisted of PBMCs or T cells enriched from blood (not recorded which). The CDR3 DNA follows: TGTGCCAGCAGCTTGGATGGACAGGGGGCAAAAAAGAACACTGAAGCTTTCTTT. This translates into CASSLDGQGAKKNTEAFF.